Listed here are 28 T cell receptor beta chains from one sample, sequenced in a study of T cell changes during pregnancy in multiple sclerosis. The protocol was immunoSEQ multiplex PCR, while the TCRdb copy is restricted to in-frame clones and leaves out a portion. The repertoire has about 87,000 clones, over 85% of them found once; the top ten carry under 1.5%. The sample in question was peripheral blood, obtained in the third trimester of pregnancy. These receptor sequences come from a female donor in good health, enrolled as a control in a pregnancy study.

The chain is built from TRBV2 and TRBJ1-4; D remains ambiguous. Germline assignment: CDR1 SNHLY and CDR2 FYNNEI. V was shortened by 8 bases and J by 8 bases, with 12 bases between the two germline ends. This CDR3 contains 12 residues. CDR3 region: CASWEAGEKLFF. CDR3 DNA: TGTGCCAGCTGGGAGGCGGGAGAAAAACTGTTTTTT.

V is TRBV7-9 and J is TRBJ2-7; TRBD1 matches 7 bases. The CDR3 totals 13 residues. Trimming cost V 5 bases and J 5 bases; bases outside gene matches: 6. CDR1 and CDR2 from the germline V gene are SEHNR and FQNEAQ (reference sequence). CDR3 sequence reads: CASSRDTGDEQYF. The CDR3 DNA sequence: TGTGCCAGCAGCCGTGACACAGGGGACGAGCAGTACTTC.

In DNA form, the CDR3 reads TGTGCCAGCAGCGAGCGGGTTAATAGAGATACGCAGTATTTT. As protein: CASSERVNRDTQYF. This chain uses TRBV5-4 with TRBJ2-3; possible D gene TRBD2, 6 bases. The V end was cut by 4 bases, the J end by 5 bases, with 14 bases between. CDR1 and CDR2 from the germline V gene are SGHNT and YYREEE (reference sequence). CDR3 length: 14 amino acids.

The chain recombines TRBV28 with TRBJ2-3; TRBD2 matches 8 bases. V trimming: 5 bases; J trimming: 5 bases; junction bases outside the gene matches: 9. Germline CDR1 reads MDHEN; CDR2 reads SYDVKM. This CDR3 is 15 amino acids long. CDR3 region: CASSRTSRKGDTQYF. The CDR3 DNA is TGTGCCAGCAGTCGGACTAGCCGGAAGGGAGATACGCAGTATTTT.

This clone was observed once. This chain uses TRBV28 with TRBJ2-2; 11 nucleotides agree with TRBD1. Germline V gene sequence: CDR1 MDHEN, CDR2 SYDVKM. This CDR3 is 17 amino acids long. Trimming cost V 0 bases and J 6 bases; bases outside gene matches: 6. The DNA for the CDR3 is TGTGCCAGCAGTTTATGGGAATTGGACAGGGGGCCCGGGGAGCTGTTTTTT. Translated, it gives CASSLWELDRGPGELFF.

This chain connects TRBV5-1 to TRBJ2-2; 12 nucleotides align to TRBD2. CDR1 is SGHRS and CDR2 is YFSETQ in the germline V gene. The ends lost 4 bases at V and 5 bases at J; junction bases unmatched: 3. The CDR3 covers 15 residues. CDR3 in amino acids: CASSQGTSGTGELFF. In nucleotides, the CDR3 is TGCGCCAGCAGCCAAGGGACTAGCGGGACCGGGGAGCTGTTTTTT.

J is TRBJ2-5 and V is TRBV2, with D possibly matching TRBD1 (6 bases). The V end was cut by 6 bases, the J end by 5 bases, with 16 bases between. The CDR3 spans 14 residues. CDR1 is SNHLY and CDR2 is FYNNEI in the germline V gene. This chain's CDR3 is CASSTTGIQETQYF. The CDR3 DNA reads as TGTGCCAGCAGCACTACAGGGATTCAGGAGACCCAGTACTTC.

The genes are TRBV28 and TRBJ2-5; 7 nucleotides agree with TRBD1. The CDR3 covers 15 residues. Unmatched junction bases numbered 9, after V lost 6 bases and J lost 2 bases. CDR1 is MDHEN, CDR2 SYDVKM, per germline. The CDR3 reads CASRDGQAQQETQYF. Written as DNA, the CDR3 is TGTGCCAGCAGGGACGGACAGGCTCAACAAGAGACCCAGTACTTC.

The genes are TRBV18 and TRBJ1-3; TRBD1 is a possible D gene (5 bases). The germline CDR1 and CDR2 sequences are KGHSH and LQKENI. Trimming pared 6 bases from V and 2 bases from J, leaving 17 bases between. The CDR3 sequence is 16 residues long. This CDR3 is CASSQFKQVTGNTIYF. As DNA, the CDR3 is TGTGCCAGCTCCCAATTTAAACAGGTTACTGGAAACACCATATATTTT.

The CDR3 sequence is CASSAGNRVIGELFF. Written as DNA, the CDR3 is TGTGCCAGTAGTGCAGGCAACAGGGTTATCGGGGAGCTGTTTTTT. The chain recombines TRBV19 with TRBJ2-2; D perhaps matches TRBD1 (6 bases). CDR1 and CDR2 (germline): LNHDA, SQIVND (reference sequence). This CDR3 contains 15 residues. The ends were cut back, 5 bases at V and 7 bases at J, with 17 bases in the middle.

This clone has only a few counts. The chain combines TRBV2 with TRBJ2-7; a possible D gene is TRBD2 (5 bases). The V gene's germline CDR1 is SNHLY and CDR2 FYNNEI. V lost 5 bases and J 6 bases, leaving 20 bases between the germline ends. CDR3 size: 15 residues. CDR3 loop: CASSPGPVRGGEQYF. DNA of the CDR3: TGTGCCAGCAGTCCGGGCCCCGTCCGGGGTGGCGAGCAGTACTTC.

The chain links TRBV2 to TRBJ1-5; D gene unclear. V was trimmed by 4 bases and J by 0 bases, leaving 19 bases between them. This CDR3 comprises 18 residues. Germline V gene lookup returns CDR1 SNHLY and CDR2 FYNNEI. The CDR3 nucleotides read TGTGCCAGCAGTGCTGCAGGCAATTTTCCCTATAGCAATCAGCCCCAGCATTTT. Amino acid sequence: CASSAAGNFPYSNQPQHF. Together with reference TRBV2 and TRBJ1-5, the CDR3 gives the full variable domain: EPEVTQTPSHQVTQMGQEVILRCVPISNHLYFYWYRQILGQKVEFLVSFYNNEISEKSEIFDDQFSVERPDGSNFTLKIRSTKLEDSAMYFCASSAAGNFPYSNQPQHFGDGTRLSIL.

This rearrangement joins TRBV28 to TRBJ2-7, with 8 bases that match TRBD2. This CDR3 spans 15 amino acids. V shed 4 bases and J 3 bases; nucleotides not matched to a gene: 8. Germline lookup yields CDR1 MDHEN and CDR2 SYDVKM. The CDR3 reads CASSSFEAGDYEQYF. CDR3 nucleotides: TGTGCCAGCAGTTCCTTCGAAGCGGGAGACTACGAGCAGTACTTC.

The V and J genes are TRBV4-1 and TRBJ2-7; a weak D match, TRBD2 (5 bases). V was clipped by 2 bases and J by 7 bases, with 18 bases between them. Germline values: CDR1 MGHRA, CDR2 YSYEKL. There are 15 residues in the CDR3. Here the CDR3 reads CASSQLSGPPGEQYF. DNA of the CDR3: TGCGCCAGCAGCCAACTTTCTGGGCCCCCGGGGGAGCAGTACTTC.

This rearrangement joins TRBV28 to TRBJ2-7, with 10 bases aligning to TRBD2. The junction had 13 bases not matched to a gene; V was cut back by 4 bases and J by 4 bases. The CDR3 sequence is 17 residues long. The germline V gene has CDR1 MDHEN and CDR2 SYDVKM. The CDR3 is CASSSRPGLADFYEQYF. The DNA for the CDR3 is TGTGCCAGCAGTTCACGTCCCGGACTAGCGGATTTTTACGAGCAGTACTTC.

This chain uses TRBV5-1 with TRBJ2-1; 8 nucleotides agree with TRBD2. This CDR3 is 14 amino acids long. The V gene's germline CDR1 is SGHRS and CDR2 YFSETQ. Germline trimming cut 5 bases from V and 8 bases from J; bases unmatched to any gene: 9. The CDR3 here is CASSTSGSDDEQFF. CDR3 in DNA: TGCGCCAGCAGTACGAGCGGGAGCGACGATGAGCAGTTCTTC.

This rearrangement joins TRBV11-2 to TRBJ2-3; TRBD2 agrees at 10 bases. The CDR3 has 18 amino acids. V trimming: 0 bases; J trimming: 2 bases; junction bases outside the gene matches: 8. CDR1 and CDR2 from the germline V gene are SGHAT and FQNNGV. CDR3 sequence reads: CASSLDRASGSPTDTQYF. As DNA, the CDR3 is TGTGCCAGCAGCTTAGATCGGGCTAGCGGGAGCCCCACAGATACGCAGTATTTT.

The chain is built from TRBV6-4 and TRBJ2-3, with a possible D match to TRBD1 (5 bases). In germline, CDR1 is MRHNA, CDR2 SNTAGT. Trimming shortened V by 2 bases and J by 0 bases, and 9 bases separated the two germline ends. The CDR3 is 15 residues long. CDR3 sequence reads: CASSDMGRSTDTQYF. CDR3 sequence (DNA): TGTGCCAGCAGTGACATGGGGCGAAGCACAGATACGCAGTATTTT.

This sequence joins TRBV27 and TRBJ2-2; TRBD2 aligns across 7 bases. The junction had 10 bases not matched to a gene; V was cut back by 7 bases and J by 5 bases. The CDR3 length is 15 residues. Germline CDR1 MNHEY, CDR2 SMNVEV (reference sequence). The CDR3 is CASTLSGAPTGELFF. DNA for the CDR3: TGTGCCAGCACCTTAAGCGGGGCCCCAACCGGGGAGCTGTTTTTT.

Worth noting for this clone: This specimen includes other DNA sequences encoding the same CDR3. The CDR3 DNA is TGTGCCAGCAGCCTTACTAGCGGATCCTACAATGAGCAGTTCTTC. It translates to CASSLTSGSYNEQFF. The chain recombines TRBV6-5 with TRBJ2-1; 8 bases fit TRBD2. Looked up from germline, CDR1 is MNHEY and CDR2 is SVGAGI. CDR3 length: 15 residues. Trimming took 6 bases from V and 1 from J; bases not matched to a gene: 5.

This clone appeared a few times. This chain connects TRBV27 to TRBJ1-5, with D possibly matching TRBD1 (6 bases). Trimming removed 5 bases from V and 7 bases from J, with 15 bases in between. CDR1 and CDR2 from the germline V gene are MNHEY and SMNVEV (reference sequence). The CDR3 has 14 amino acids. CDR3 in amino acids: CASSPQGHLQPQHF. The CDR3, as DNA: TGTGCCAGCAGTCCGCAGGGGCACCTACAGCCCCAGCATTTT.

This clone was recorded once. This chain connects TRBV28 to TRBJ2-7, with D possibly TRBD1 on 6 matching bases. Germline V CDR1 and CDR2: MDHEN, SYDVKM. The CDR3 consists of 13 residues. CDR3 sequence (DNA): TGTGCGACAGGTATTGGGGTCGCCTACGAGCAGTACTTC. Encoded protein: CATGIGVAYEQYF. The complete variable domain, with remaining parts taken from reference TRBV28 and TRBJ2-7, reads DVKVTQSSRYLVKRTGEKVFLECVQDMDHENMFWYRQDPGLGLRLIYFSYDVKMKEKGDIPEGYSVSREKKERFSLILESASTNQTSMYLCATGIGVAYEQYFGPGTRLTVT.

V usage is TRBV18 and J usage is TRBJ2-1; 9 bases align to TRBD1. The junction had 7 bases not matched to a gene; V was cut back by 6 bases and J by 4 bases. This CDR3 region has 15 residues. Germline lookup yields CDR1 KGHSH and CDR2 LQKENI. CDR3 sequence reads: CASSPGTGFYNEQFF. The CDR3 region has the DNA TGTGCCAGCTCCCCCGGGACAGGGTTTTACAATGAGCAGTTCTTC.

This chain connects TRBV11-3 to TRBJ2-2; 7 nucleotides align to TRBD1. Germline loops: CDR1 SGHNT, CDR2 YENEEA. V trimming: 1 base; J trimming: 6 bases; junction bases outside the gene matches: 17. The CDR3 is 19 amino acids. CDR3 sequence: CASSLGPLGQGVTSGELFF. The CDR3 DNA reads as TGTGCCAGCAGCTTAGGCCCCTTGGGGCAGGGGGTGACGTCCGGGGAGCTGTTTTTT.

The rearrangement joins TRBV28 to TRBJ2-7; 9 bases fit TRBD2. The CDR3 is 16 amino acids. Germline V gene sequence: CDR1 MDHEN, CDR2 SYDVKM. The ends lost 4 bases at V and 1 base at J; junction bases unmatched: 8. CDR3 nucleotides: TGTGCCAGCAGTTCCCTCAGTAGCGGGAGATCCTACGAGCAGTACTTC. Protein: CASSSLSSGRSYEQYF.

The chain joins TRBV5-1 to TRBJ2-7, with 7 positions matching TRBD1. This CDR3 has 15 residues. V trimming: 2 bases; J trimming: 2 bases; junction bases outside the gene matches: 7. CDR1 and CDR2 from the germline V gene are SGHRS and YFSETQ. The CDR3 region is CASSFIQGETYEQYF. The CDR3 nucleotides are TGCGCCAGCAGCTTCATCCAGGGGGAAACCTACGAGCAGTACTTC.

The V gene is TRBV6-1, the J gene TRBJ1-2; D ambiguous. The CDR3 runs 15 residues. From germline, CDR1 is MNHNS and CDR2 SASEGT. The V end lost 1 base, the J end lost 4 bases, and 13 bases lay between the germline ends. CDR3 amino acids: CASSEGAAIVYGYTF. CDR3 coding DNA: TGTGCCAGCAGTGAAGGGGCCGCCATCGTCTATGGCTACACCTTC.

The chain recombines TRBV27 with TRBJ1-1; 10 bases line up with TRBD1. The germline gives CDR1 MNHEY, CDR2 SMNVEV (reference sequence). The CDR3 length is 15 residues. V dropped 7 bases and J dropped 6; count of bases not matched to a gene: 11. CDR3 nucleotides: TGTGCCAGCACCACCCGGACAGGGGGATTATCTGAAGCTTTCTTT. Amino acids: CASTTRTGGLSEAFF.